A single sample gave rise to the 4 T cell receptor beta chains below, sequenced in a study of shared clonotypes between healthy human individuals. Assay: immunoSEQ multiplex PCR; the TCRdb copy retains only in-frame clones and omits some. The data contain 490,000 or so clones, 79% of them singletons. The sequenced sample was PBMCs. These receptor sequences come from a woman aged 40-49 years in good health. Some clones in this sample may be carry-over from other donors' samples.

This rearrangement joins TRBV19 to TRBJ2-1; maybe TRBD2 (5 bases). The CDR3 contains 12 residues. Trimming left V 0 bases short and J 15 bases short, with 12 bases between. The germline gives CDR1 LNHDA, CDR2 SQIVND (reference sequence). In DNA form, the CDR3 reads TGTGCCAGTAGTATAGATGGGGAGATCATGTTCTTC. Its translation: CASSIDGEIMFF. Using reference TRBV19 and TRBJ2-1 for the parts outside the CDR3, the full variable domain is DGGITQSPKYLFRKEGQNVTLSCEQNLNHDAMYWYRQDPGQGLRLIYYSQIVNDFQKGDIAEGYSVSREKKESFPLTVTSAQKNPTAFYLCASSIDGEIMFFGPGTRLTVL.

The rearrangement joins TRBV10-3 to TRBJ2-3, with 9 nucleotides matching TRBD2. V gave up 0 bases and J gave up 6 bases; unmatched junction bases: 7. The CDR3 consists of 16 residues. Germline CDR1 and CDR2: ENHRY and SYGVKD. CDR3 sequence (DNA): TGTGCCATCAGTGAGTCGAAAGCGGGAGGCCGCGATACGCAGTATTTT. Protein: CAISESKAGGRDTQYF.

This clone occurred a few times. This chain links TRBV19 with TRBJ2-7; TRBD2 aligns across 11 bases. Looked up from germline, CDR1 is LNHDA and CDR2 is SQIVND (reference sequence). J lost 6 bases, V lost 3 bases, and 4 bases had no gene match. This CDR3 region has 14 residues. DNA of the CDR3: TGTGCCAGTAGTATCCCCGGGACTAGCGGCGAGCAGTACTTC. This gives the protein CASSIPGTSGEQYF.

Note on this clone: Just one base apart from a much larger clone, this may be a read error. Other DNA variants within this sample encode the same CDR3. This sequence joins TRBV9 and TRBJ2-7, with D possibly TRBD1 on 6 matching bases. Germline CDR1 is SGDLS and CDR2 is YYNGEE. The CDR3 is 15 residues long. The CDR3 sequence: CASSAQQGPTYEQYF. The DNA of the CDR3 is TGCGCCAGCAGCGCCCAACAGGGACCAACCTACGAGCAGTACTTC.